Following are 17 T cell receptor beta chains from one sample sequenced in a study of T cells expressing NK-cell markers. TCRdb reanalyzed the 5' RACE reads and collapses them to one entry per CDR3 protein, without DNA. This sample's table reports roughly 180,000 distinct CDR3 sequences. The sequenced sample consisted of blood T cells: a sorted CD56 or NKG2C T cell subset, CD4+ or CD8+ T cells, or bulk PBMC T cells (not recorded which). The receptors come from a woman aged 18 to 75 in good health.

V gene TRBV3-1 combines with J gene TRBJ2-5; TCRdb designates TRBD2, a call that cannot be tested without DNA. Germline lookup yields CDR1 LGHDT and CDR2 YNNKEL (reference sequence). This CDR3 contains 16 residues. CDR3 protein: CASSQVTSGNMETQYF.

This chain joins TRBV7-3 and TRBJ1-2. The CDR3 spans 12 residues. Looked up from germline, CDR1 is SGHTA and CDR2 is FQGTGA. The CDR3 here is CASSPGSGGYTF.

The J gene is TRBJ2-1, the V gene TRBV20-1; TCRdb's assignment of TRBD1 cannot be checked, as there is no DNA. CDR1 and CDR2 from the germline V gene are DFQATT and SNEGSKA (reference sequence). This CDR3 has 12 residues. The CDR3 protein is CSARVGENEQFF.

The V gene is TRBV5-1, the J gene TRBJ2-3; TCRdb outputs TRBD1, but without DNA this stays unchecked. Per germline, CDR1 SGHRS and CDR2 YFSETQ. CDR3 length equals 16 residues. The CDR3 reads CASSPRGIQGTDTQYF.

The rearrangement uses TRBV9 and TRBJ2-5; as DNA is missing, the TRBD2 call by TCRdb cannot be tested. Germline assignment: CDR1 SGDLS and CDR2 YYNGEE. This CDR3 has 15 amino acids. CDR3: CASSATSGYQETQYF.

V is TRBV4-1 and J is TRBJ2-5; TCRdb calls TRBD2, which cannot be checked without DNA. This CDR3 has 14 amino acids. Germline V CDR1 and CDR2: MGHRA, YSYEKL. CDR3 sequence: CASSQDPGLAAQYF.

J is TRBJ1-3 and V is TRBV14. CDR3 length: 16 amino acids. Germline V gene sequence: CDR1 SGHDN, CDR2 FVKESK. CDR3 protein: CASSQGSAQSGNTIYF.

CDR3 sequence: CASSKTGDHYGYTF. J is TRBJ1-2 and V is TRBV25-1; no DNA is available, so the TRBD1 call from TCRdb remains unchecked. The V gene's germline CDR1 is MGHDK and CDR2 SYGVNS. The CDR3 totals 14 residues.

The chain employs TRBV12-3 or TRBV12-4 and TRBJ1-5; the D call from TCRdb, TRBD1, cannot be confirmed without DNA. The CDR3 runs to 15 residues. Here the CDR3 reads CASSPGTGTFQPQHF.

The chain combines TRBV5-1 with TRBJ2-5; TCRdb's D call of TRBD2 is untestable without DNA. The CDR3 is 14 residues long. Germline CDR1 is SGHRS and CDR2 is YFSETQ. CDR3 protein: CASSLGSGKETQYF.

The rearrangement joins TRBV7-2 to TRBJ2-5; the TRBD2 assignment by TCRdb is unverifiable without DNA. CDR3 length equals 14 residues. Germline V gene sequence: CDR1 SGHTA, CDR2 FQGNSA. This chain's CDR3 is CASSLILARETQYF.

The chain combines TRBV7-2 with TRBJ2-5; TCRdb indicates TRBD1, and absent DNA this call remains unverified. The CDR3 consists of 17 residues. Germline V gene lookup returns CDR1 SGHTA and CDR2 FQGNSA. The CDR3 sequence is CASSPRRFTGLQETQYF.

This sequence joins TRBV5-5 and TRBJ2-2. There are 13 residues in the CDR3. Germline V gene lookup returns CDR1 SGHKS and CDR2 YYEKEE (reference sequence). CDR3 residues: CASSLEFTGELFF.

V usage is TRBV2 and J usage is TRBJ1-2; TCRdb designates TRBD1, a call that cannot be tested without DNA. Per the germline V gene, CDR1 is SNHLY and CDR2 is FYNNEI. The CDR3 spans 12 residues. Here the CDR3 reads CASRGDNSGYTF.

The chain carries TRBV9 and TRBJ2-3; no DNA is available, so the TRBD2 call from TCRdb remains unchecked. The CDR3 is made up of 16 amino acids. Germline V gene data show CDR1 as SGDLS and CDR2 as YYNGEE. The CDR3 loop reads CASSVGAGGRTDTQYF.

The chain joins TRBV12-3 or TRBV12-4 to TRBJ2-7; TCRdb designates TRBD1, a call that cannot be tested without DNA. This CDR3 region has 18 residues. The CDR3 protein is CASSLGDRAHEGLYEQYF.

The V gene is TRBV20-1, the J gene TRBJ2-3; TCRdb returns TRBD2, unconfirmable since there is no DNA. The CDR3 has 13 amino acids. Germline loops: CDR1 DFQATT, CDR2 SNEGSKA (reference sequence). CDR3: CSAGPGLADTQYF.